These T cell receptor beta chains were read from a single sample in a study of blood T cell repertoires in COVID-19. The table came from immunoSEQ multiplex PCR; TCRdb's copy has only in-frame clones and leaves some out. The data hold roughly 220,000 clones, with about 90% observed a single time. The source material was PBMCs or T cells enriched from blood (not recorded which). The receptors come from a woman in her 50s with acute COVID-19. CDR3s include the opening cysteine and the closing phenylalanine or tryptophan.

TRBV7-9 | CASSLLEGTEAFF
TRBV28 | CASSFVVGTIYF
TRBV18 | CASSPGENQPQHF
TRBV11-2 | CASSPLARDYTYEQYF
TRBV27 | CASRGGGFNSPLHF
TRBV18 | CASSRDRDYGYTF
TRBV10-3 | CAISAGEGTEAFF
TRBV7-2 | CASSSGTSGRSVGGQYF
TRBV6-4 | CASSESGLAGNEQFF
TRBV18 | CASSPPGQRFTDTQYF
TRBV27 | CASSLNPTGTGYTF
TRBV4-1 | CASSQASTAGSYNEQFF
TRBV9 | CASSARLAGITGELFF
TRBV19 | CASTLTGGVHGYTF
TRBV6-4 | CASRDREDSPLHF
TRBV19 | CASSIEGLPGNSPLHF
TRBV28 | CASRPSIGTLPYF
TRBV29-1 | CSVGLSNQPQHF
TRBV6-2/TRBV6-3 | CASSRGIYGYTF
TRBV19 | CASHSWGDRTDTQYF
TRBV2 | CASRLIPYNEQFF
TRBV27 | CASRTGTRTGELFF
TRBV4-3 | CASSLGLAAFYEQYF
TRBV6-5 | CASSYSSSGVEAFF
TRBV25-1 | CASSEIGTGNTGELFF
TRBV7-2 | CASSLAASLIWEQFF
TRBV7-2 | CASSIDRGQPQHF
TRBV4-3 | CASSQEGTSEQFF
TRBV27 | CASSLAGVYEQYF
TRBV3-1/TRBV3-2 | CASSQTGVVYYEQYF
TRBV28 | CASSLEQPEAFF
TRBV9 | CASSVGLREADEQYF
TRBV7-6 | CASSFERRNNSPLHF
TRBV6-5 | CASSPTGIEAFF
TRBV18 | CASSPEQGSNYGYTF
TRBV3-1/TRBV3-2 | CASSLRTGLSEQYF
TRBV2 | CASTQRERNEQFF
TRBV28 | CASSSGTATRVEYF
TRBV27 | CASRSGTEAFF
TRBV6-2/TRBV6-3 | CASSLQGGSNQPQHF
TRBV3-1/TRBV3-2 | CASSQWWAGTYNGELFF
TRBV10-3 | CAISAGTSRNTQYF
TRBV6-5 | CASTPTTGTFKAFF
TRBV7-8 | CASSLVRGGNTIYF
TRBV7-9 | CASSLVPGQGIDTQYF
TRBV11-2 | CASSSPGGNTIYF
TRBV2 | CASSARTGGTGSYGYTF
TRBV28 | CASSQSGDTIYEQYF
TRBV30 | CAWSRGNEQFF
TRBV7-2 | CASSLAEGLEQYF
TRBV20-1 | CSAPSRYEQYF